These 2 T cell receptor beta chains were all obtained from the same sample, sequenced in a study of Graves' ophthalmopathy and Graves' hyperthyroidism. RNA transcripts yielded amplified TCR beta CDR3 regions. The library came from an HTBI-primed first-round RT-PCR and a second-round multiplex PCR. TCRdb re-called the multiplex PCR reads with MiXCR, one entry per CDR3 protein. The sample records about 380,000 distinct CDR3 sequences, roughly 15% being singletons. Sample: peripheral blood. Receptors originate from a woman aged 18-35 years with stable Graves' hyperthyroidism.

This clonotype has a count of ten or more. DNA for the CDR3: TGTGCCAGCAGCGCCTTCTTTCTGGAGCCCCAGCATTTT. Translating gives CASSAFFLEPQHF. The rearrangement links TRBV7-2 to TRBJ1-5; D unresolved. The CDR3 covers 13 residues. The V gene lost 5 bases and the J gene lost 8 bases, with 13 bases spanning the gap. In germline, CDR1 is SGHTA, CDR2 FQGNSA.

This clonotype has more than one count but fewer than ten. The rearrangement joins TRBV5-4 to TRBJ1-5, with TRBD1 matching 8 bases. This CDR3 spans 15 amino acids. After removal of 4 bases from V and 6 bases from J, the junction contained 9 bases not matched to a gene. Germline V gene lookup returns CDR1 SGHNT and CDR2 YYREEE (reference sequence). The CDR3 bases are TGTGCCAGCAGCCCCGGGACAGGTTACGGTCAGCCCCAGCATTTT. This gives the protein CASSPGTGYGQPQHF.